These 27 T cell receptor beta chains came from one sample sequenced in a study of identifying expanded T cells in peripheral blood. Sequenced by immunoSEQ multiplex PCR; TCRdb stores in-frame clones only, minus some. Seen here are 65,000 to 95,000 clones, roughly 84% observed once, and the top ten hold about 18%. Sequenced sample: blood. The receptors come from a person aged 18 to 70 in good health.

The chain recombines TRBV5-1 with TRBJ1-3; TRBD1 matches at 8 bases. Germline assignment: CDR1 SGHRS and CDR2 YFSETQ. The CDR3 covers 15 residues. V was clipped by 2 bases and J by 4 bases; unmatched bases: 5. CDR3 amino acids: CASSFGQGIGNTIYF. The CDR3 DNA reads TGCGCCAGCAGCTTTGGACAGGGAATAGGAAACACCATATATTTT.

The chain joins TRBV28 to TRBJ1-2, with no clear D. Germline assignment: CDR1 MDHEN and CDR2 SYDVKM. The CDR3 has 10 amino acids. The ends were cut back, 5 bases at V and 4 bases at J, with 2 bases in the middle. CDR3 in DNA: TGTGCCAGCAGTCCCTATGGCTACACCTTC. Protein sequence: CASSPYGYTF.

The chain combines TRBV9 with TRBJ1-2, with D perhaps matching TRBD1 (5 bases). CDR1 SGDLS and CDR2 YYNGEE come from the germline V gene. The germline V and J ends were trimmed by 0 bases and 4 bases, with 13 bases remaining between them. This CDR3 contains 15 residues. The CDR3 sequence is CASSVDGGRSYGYTF. CDR3 sequence (DNA): TGTGCCAGCAGCGTAGACGGGGGTCGTTCCTATGGCTACACCTTC.

The chain carries TRBV27 and TRBJ1-1; D ambiguous. V dropped 1 base and J dropped 0 bases, with 6 bases sitting between them. The V gene's germline CDR1 is MNHEY and CDR2 SMNVEV (reference sequence). The CDR3 covers 14 residues. The CDR3 loop is CASSLLAMNTEAFF. The CDR3 DNA reads as TGTGCCAGCAGTTTATTGGCCATGAACACTGAAGCTTTCTTT.

This sequence joins TRBV5-4 and TRBJ2-7; D is possibly TRBD2 (6 bases). The ends were cut back, 0 bases at V and 2 bases at J, with 6 bases in the middle. This CDR3 has 13 residues. Germline V CDR1 and CDR2: SGHNT, YYREEE (reference sequence). CDR3 coding DNA: TGTGCCAGCAGCTTGGGCGGGACCTACGAGCAGTACTTC. It yields the protein CASSLGGTYEQYF.

The J gene is TRBJ1-2, the V gene TRBV5-1; D is perhaps TRBD1 (6 bases). This CDR3 comprises 16 residues. Trimming took 0 bases from V and 4 from J, leaving 16 bases between them. Germline V lookup: CDR1 SGHRS, CDR2 YFSETQ. CDR3 sequence reads: CASSLAQQGLGYGYTF. The CDR3 DNA reads TGCGCCAGCAGCTTGGCCCAGCAGGGGCTAGGCTATGGCTACACCTTC.

This sequence joins TRBV5-1 and TRBJ2-7; the D is unclear. Germline assignment: CDR1 SGHRS and CDR2 YFSETQ. The CDR3 runs 13 residues. Trimming removed 0 bases from V and 6 bases from J, with 10 bases in between. The CDR3 sequence is CASSLAGRSEQYF. The CDR3 DNA follows: TGCGCCAGCAGCTTGGCCGGGCGGAGCGAGCAGTACTTC.

V gene TRBV13 combines with J gene TRBJ2-4; 7 bases align to TRBD1. Germline V gene sequence: CDR1 PRHDT, CDR2 FYEKMQ (reference sequence). This CDR3 is 16 amino acids long. J was trimmed by 0 bases and V by 5 bases; bases with no gene match: 7. As DNA, the CDR3 is TGTGCCAGCAGCGCTCTGGACAGGCTAGCCAAAAACATTCAGTACTTC. This translates into CASSALDRLAKNIQYF.

The DNA of the CDR3 is TGTGCCAGCAGCGTCCGGGACGGTAATGAAAAACTGTTTTTT. Protein: CASSVRDGNEKLFF. The chain has TRBV7-9 and TRBJ1-4; TRBD1 is a possible D gene (5 bases). The germline V and J ends were trimmed by 5 bases and 4 bases, with 11 bases remaining between them. Germline V lookup: CDR1 SEHNR, CDR2 FQNEAQ (reference sequence). The CDR3 spans 14 residues.

This clone was counted a few times. The CDR3 coding sequence is TGCAGCGTCGCGACAGAATTGAACACTGAAGCTTTCTTT. Amino acid sequence: CSVATELNTEAFF. V gene TRBV29-1 combines with J gene TRBJ1-1; the D gene is possibly TRBD1 (5 bases). The V end lost 6 bases, the J end lost 0 bases, and 11 bases lay between the germline ends. This CDR3 is built from 13 residues. The V gene's germline CDR1 is SQVTM and CDR2 ANQGSEA.

Only one count was recorded for this clone. This rearrangement joins TRBV23-1 to TRBJ1-1, with 10 nucleotides matching TRBD1. TRBV23-1 is sorted into the ORF group, with uncertain function. V lost 5 bases to trimming and J lost 0 bases; unmatched junction nucleotides: 12. This CDR3 has 18 amino acids. In DNA form, the CDR3 reads TGCGCCAGCAGTTCCGGGACAGGGGAAACCCTCATGAACACTGAAGCTTTCTTT. This encodes CASSSGTGETLMNTEAFF.

The J gene is TRBJ1-5, the V gene TRBV10-1; D possibly corresponds to TRBD1 (6 bases). The ends were cut back, 5 bases at V and 2 bases at J, with 19 bases in the middle. Germline V CDR1 and CDR2: WNHNN, SYGVQD (reference sequence). The CDR3 runs 17 residues. The chain's CDR3 is CASSPVGGFKGNQPQHF. The CDR3 coding sequence is TGCGCCAGCAGTCCGGTAGGGGGGTTCAAGGGCAATCAGCCCCAGCATTTT.

The V and J genes are TRBV7-2 and TRBJ2-5, with TRBD1 matching over 12 bases. V gave up 5 bases and J gave up 2 bases; unmatched junction bases: 3. The germline V gene encodes CDR1 SGHTA and CDR2 FQGNSA. The CDR3 is 15 amino acids. The CDR3 spells CASSRDRGQQETQYF. The CDR3 DNA reads TGTGCCAGCAGCCGGGACAGGGGGCAGCAAGAGACCCAGTACTTC. Full variable domain (outside the CDR3, taken from reference TRBV7-2 and TRBJ2-5): GAGVSQSPSNKVTEKGKDVELRCDPISGHTALYWYRQSLGQGLEFLIYFQGNSAPDKSGLPSDRFSAERTGGSVSTLTIQRTQQEDSAVYLCASSRDRGQQETQYFGPGTRLLVL.

The chain combines TRBV28 with TRBJ2-1, with TRBD2 matching 14 bases. Germline CDR1 MDHEN, CDR2 SYDVKM. The ends lost 5 bases at V and 8 bases at J; junction bases unmatched: 17. The CDR3 extends over 19 amino acids. This CDR3 reads CASSTTSGRARVRFDEQFF. CDR3 DNA: TGTGCCAGCAGTACGACTAGCGGGAGGGCGAGAGTAAGATTCGATGAGCAGTTCTTC.

This chain links TRBV27 with TRBJ2-2; D is possibly TRBD1 (6 bases). Deletions cut 5 bases from V and 6 bases from J, with 13 bases between. Germline CDR1 and CDR2: MNHEY and SMNVEV (reference sequence). The CDR3 runs to 14 residues. CDR3 sequence: CASSTTGSPGELFF. The DNA for the CDR3 is TGTGCCAGCAGTACCACAGGGAGCCCCGGGGAGCTGTTTTTT.

The chain uses TRBV15 and TRBJ2-5; TRBD2 matches 9 bases. The CDR3 is 15 residues long. V lost 0 bases to trimming and J lost 4 bases; unmatched junction nucleotides: 3. Germline V gives CDR1 LNHNV, CDR2 YYDKDF (reference sequence). The CDR3 coding sequence is TGTGCCACCAGCAGAGATCTGACTAGCGGAGAGACCCAGTACTTC. Protein product: CATSRDLTSGETQYF.

The rearrangement uses TRBV7-3 and TRBJ2-3; 11 bases are shared with TRBD2. The CDR3 covers 17 residues. Germline loops: CDR1 SGHTA, CDR2 FQGTGA. V gave up 0 bases and J gave up 6 bases; unmatched junction bases: 8. This CDR3 is CASSLTGGTSGSDTQYF. CDR3 DNA: TGTGCCAGCAGCTTAACAGGCGGAACTAGCGGGAGTGATACGCAGTATTTT.

V gene TRBV19 combines with J gene TRBJ2-7, with 8 bases aligning to TRBD1. The CDR3 consists of 15 residues. After removal of 4 bases from V and 2 bases from J, the junction contained 7 bases not matched to a gene. Per germline, CDR1 LNHDA and CDR2 SQIVND (reference sequence). The CDR3 DNA reads TGTGCCAGTAGTAGGGGGACAGGTCTCCCCTACGAGCAGTACTTC. Its translation: CASSRGTGLPYEQYF. Using reference TRBV19 and TRBJ2-7 for the parts outside the CDR3, the full variable domain is DGGITQSPKYLFRKEGQNVTLSCEQNLNHDAMYWYRQDPGQGLRLIYYSQIVNDFQKGDIAEGYSVSREKKESFPLTVTSAQKNPTAFYLCASSRGTGLPYEQYFGPGTRLTVT.

V usage is TRBV7-2 and J usage is TRBJ1-1, with D hard to call. This CDR3 has 16 residues. Germline V gene sequence: CDR1 SGHTA, CDR2 FQGNSA. Trimming removed 0 bases at V and 1 base at J, with 12 bases between. CDR3 region: CASSLAPTSSNTEAFF. CDR3 nucleotides: TGTGCCAGCAGCTTAGCCCCAACATCTTCGAACACTGAAGCTTTCTTT.

This chain links TRBV5-6 with TRBJ2-3, with D perhaps TRBD1 (6 bases). CDR3 length equals 16 residues. Germline loops: CDR1 SGHDT, CDR2 YYEEEE. V was trimmed by 2 bases and J by 1 base, leaving 14 bases between them. The CDR3 sequence: CASSFGDKRRTDTQYF. In DNA form, the CDR3 reads TGTGCCAGCAGCTTCGGGGACAAGAGGCGCACAGATACGCAGTATTTT.

This clone was seen a few times. This CDR3 reads CASSSGTGVNQPQHF. CDR3 in DNA: TGCGCCAGCAGTTCCGGGACAGGGGTCAATCAGCCCCAGCATTTT. The V and J genes are TRBV10-2 and TRBJ1-5; 10 bases are shared with TRBD1. Germline loops: CDR1 WSHSY, CDR2 SAAADI. The V gene end was trimmed by 5 bases and the J gene end by 3 bases; junction bases not matched to a gene: 4. This CDR3 has 15 residues.

The V and J genes are TRBV19 and TRBJ2-1, with TRBD1 matching 9 bases. V lost 7 bases and J lost 4; bases outside the gene matches: 11. The germline V gene encodes CDR1 LNHDA and CDR2 SQIVND (reference sequence). There are 16 residues in the CDR3. DNA of the CDR3: TGTGCCAGTACCCCGGGACAGGGACGAACTTACAATGAGCAGTTCTTC. Translated: CASTPGQGRTYNEQFF.

The chain links TRBV11-2 to TRBJ2-5; D is unclear. The V end lost 1 base, the J end lost 1 base, and 4 bases lay between the germline ends. CDR1 and CDR2 (germline): SGHAT, FQNNGV. The CDR3 spans 13 residues. CDR3 residues: CASSLAIQETQYF. DNA for the CDR3: TGTGCCAGCAGCTTAGCAATCCAAGAGACCCAGTACTTC.

V gene TRBV28 combines with J gene TRBJ1-5; D is unresolved. Looked up from germline, CDR1 is MDHEN and CDR2 is SYDVKM. V was cut by 10 bases and J by 0 bases, with 7 bases left in between. This CDR3 comprises 12 residues. This CDR3 is CATFGSNQPQHF. CDR3 bases: TGTGCCACCTTCGGTAGCAATCAGCCCCAGCATTTT.

The V call is TRBV18, the J call TRBJ2-7, with 7 nucleotides matching TRBD2. The germline V gene has CDR1 KGHSH and CDR2 LQKENI. J was trimmed by 2 bases and V by 0 bases; bases with no gene match: 10. CDR3 length: 17 residues. DNA for the CDR3: TGTGCCAGCTCACCACCGGGGCTTTGGGAGGGCCCCTACGAGCAGTACTTC. Translating gives CASSPPGLWEGPYEQYF. Filled out from reference TRBV18 and TRBJ2-7, the complete variable domain reads NAGVMQNPRHLVRRRGQEARLRCSPMKGHSHVYWYRQLPEEGLKFMVYLQKENIIDESGMPKERFSAEFPKEGPSILRIQQVVRGDSAAYFCASSPPGLWEGPYEQYFGPGTRLTVT.

In nucleotides, the CDR3 is TGTGCCAGCAGCCCGACTAGCGGACCATACAATGAGCAGTTCTTC. Protein product: CASSPTSGPYNEQFF. The chain is built from TRBV7-9 and TRBJ2-1, with 9 bases that match TRBD2. The CDR3 spans 15 residues. CDR1 SEHNR and CDR2 FQNEAQ come from the germline V gene (reference sequence). Trimming at V came to 5 bases and at J to 4 bases, leaving 6 bases not matched to a gene.

In DNA form, the CDR3 reads TGTGCCAGCAGCTTGAGGCAGGGTCTGGGAGAGACCCAGTACTTC. This translates into CASSLRQGLGETQYF. The chain uses TRBV5-4 and TRBJ2-5; tentatively, D is TRBD1 (5 bases). Deletions cut 1 base from V and 4 bases from J, with 14 bases between. The CDR3 sequence is 15 residues long. Germline V gene sequence: CDR1 SGHNT, CDR2 YYREEE (reference sequence).